This record looks at one TCR beta chain sequence and its context. Germline V lookup: CDR1 SGHRS, CDR2 YFSETQ. Trimming cost V 2 bases and J 6 bases, with 14 bases left between them. CDR3 size: 14 residues. The data originate from a study of cytomegalovirus exposure and HLA in healthy donors. PCR primers comprised 60 Vbeta and 13 Jbeta primers. Clones were sequenced by immunoSEQ multiplex PCR, and TCRdb holds only the in-frame ones, with some missing. The table lists 100,000 to 150,000 clones, 70% to 80% of them singletons. The sequence was collected from a man in his forties or fifties in good health and CMV-seronegative. The sequenced material came from PBMCs. The chain couples TRBV5-1 to TRBJ1-2; perhaps TRBD1 as D (6 bases). The CDR3: CASSFYDRRNGYTF. DNA for the CDR3: TGCGCCAGCAGCTTTTACGACAGGAGGAATGGCTACACCTTC.